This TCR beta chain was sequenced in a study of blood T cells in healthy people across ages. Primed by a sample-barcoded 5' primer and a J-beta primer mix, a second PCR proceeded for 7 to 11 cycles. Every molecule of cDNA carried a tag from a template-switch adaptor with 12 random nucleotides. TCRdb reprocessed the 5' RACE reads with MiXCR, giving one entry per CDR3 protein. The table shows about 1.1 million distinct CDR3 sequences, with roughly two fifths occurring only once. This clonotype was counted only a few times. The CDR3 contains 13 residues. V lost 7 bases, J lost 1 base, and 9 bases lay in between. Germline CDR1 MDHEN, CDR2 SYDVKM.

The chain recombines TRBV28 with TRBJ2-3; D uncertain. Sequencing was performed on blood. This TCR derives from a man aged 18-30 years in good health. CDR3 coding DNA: TGTGCCAGCAAGAATCGGGGCACAGATACGCAGTATTTT. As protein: CASKNRGTDTQYF. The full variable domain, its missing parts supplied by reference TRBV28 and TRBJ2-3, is DVKVTQSSRYLVKRTGEKVFLECVQDMDHENMFWYRQDPGLGLRLIYFSYDVKMKEKGDIPEGYSVSREKKERFSLILESASTNQTSMYLCASKNRGTDTQYFGPGTRLTVL.